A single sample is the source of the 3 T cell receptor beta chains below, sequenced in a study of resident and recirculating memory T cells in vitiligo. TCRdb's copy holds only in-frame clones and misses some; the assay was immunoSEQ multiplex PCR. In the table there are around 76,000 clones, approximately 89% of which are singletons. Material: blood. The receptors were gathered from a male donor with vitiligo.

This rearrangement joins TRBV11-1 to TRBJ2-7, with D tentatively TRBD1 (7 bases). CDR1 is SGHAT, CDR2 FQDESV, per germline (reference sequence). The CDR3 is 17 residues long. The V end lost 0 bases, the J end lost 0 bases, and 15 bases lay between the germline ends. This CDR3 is CASSLAGGQRPSYEQYF. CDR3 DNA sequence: TGTGCCAGCAGCTTAGCGGGGGGACAGAGACCCTCCTACGAGCAGTACTTC.

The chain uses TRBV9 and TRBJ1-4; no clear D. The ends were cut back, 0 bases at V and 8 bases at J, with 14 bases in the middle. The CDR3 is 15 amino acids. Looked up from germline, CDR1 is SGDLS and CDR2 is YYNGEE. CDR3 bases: TGTGCCAGCAGCGTAGCGCCGGGAGATAGGGAAAAACTGTTTTTT. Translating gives CASSVAPGDREKLFF.

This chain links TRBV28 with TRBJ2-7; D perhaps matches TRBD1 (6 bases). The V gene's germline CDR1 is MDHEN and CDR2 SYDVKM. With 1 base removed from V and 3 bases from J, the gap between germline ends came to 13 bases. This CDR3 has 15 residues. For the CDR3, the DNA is TGTGCCAGCAGTTTATCGCAGGGGTGGAACTACGAGCAGTACTTC. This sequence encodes CASSLSQGWNYEQYF.